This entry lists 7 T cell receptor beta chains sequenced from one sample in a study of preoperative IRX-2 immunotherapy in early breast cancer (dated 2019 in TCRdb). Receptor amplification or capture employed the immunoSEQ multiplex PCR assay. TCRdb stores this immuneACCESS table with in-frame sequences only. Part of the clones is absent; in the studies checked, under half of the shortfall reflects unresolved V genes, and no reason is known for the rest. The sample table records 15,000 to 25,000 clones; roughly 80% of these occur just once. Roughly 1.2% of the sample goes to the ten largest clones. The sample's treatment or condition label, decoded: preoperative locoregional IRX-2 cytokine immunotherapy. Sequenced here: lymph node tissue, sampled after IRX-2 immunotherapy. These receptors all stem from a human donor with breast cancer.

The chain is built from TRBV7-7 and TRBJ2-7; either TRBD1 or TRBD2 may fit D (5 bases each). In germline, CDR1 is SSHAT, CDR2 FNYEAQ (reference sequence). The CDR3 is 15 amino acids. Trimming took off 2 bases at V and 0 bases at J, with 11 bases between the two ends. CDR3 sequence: CASSLRDGASYEQYF. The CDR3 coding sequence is TGTGCCAGCAGCTTAAGGGACGGCGCCTCCTACGAGCAGTACTTC.

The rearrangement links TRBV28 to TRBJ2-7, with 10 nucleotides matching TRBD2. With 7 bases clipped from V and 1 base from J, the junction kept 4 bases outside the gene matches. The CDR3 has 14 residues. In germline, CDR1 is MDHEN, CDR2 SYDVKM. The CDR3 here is CASTSGSYSYEQYF. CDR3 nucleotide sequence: TGTGCCAGCACTAGCGGGAGTTATTCCTACGAGCAGTACTTC.

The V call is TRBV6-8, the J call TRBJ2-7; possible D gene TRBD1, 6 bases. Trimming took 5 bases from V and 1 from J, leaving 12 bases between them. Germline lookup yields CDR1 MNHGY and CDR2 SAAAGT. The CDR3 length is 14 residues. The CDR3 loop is CASSAQQGSYEQYF. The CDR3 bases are TGTGCCAGCAGTGCTCAACAGGGTTCCTACGAGCAGTACTTC.

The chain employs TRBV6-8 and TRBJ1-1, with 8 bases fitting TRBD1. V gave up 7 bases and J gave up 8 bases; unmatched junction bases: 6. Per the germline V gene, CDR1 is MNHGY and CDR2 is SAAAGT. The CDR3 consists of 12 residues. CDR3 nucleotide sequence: TGTGCCAGCAATTTACGACAGGGGGAAGCTTTCTTT. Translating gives CASNLRQGEAFF.

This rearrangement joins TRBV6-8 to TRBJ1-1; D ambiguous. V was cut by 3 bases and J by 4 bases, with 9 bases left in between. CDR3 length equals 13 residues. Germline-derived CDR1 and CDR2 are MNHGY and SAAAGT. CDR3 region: CASSYDSGTEAFF. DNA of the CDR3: TGTGCCAGCAGTTATGACTCGGGCACTGAAGCTTTCTTT.

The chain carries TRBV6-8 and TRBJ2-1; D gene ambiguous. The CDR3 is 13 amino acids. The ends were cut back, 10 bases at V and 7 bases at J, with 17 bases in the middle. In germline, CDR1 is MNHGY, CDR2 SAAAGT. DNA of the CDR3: TGTGCCACCTCCCGACCGCGACCTAATGAGCAGTTCTTC. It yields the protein CATSRPRPNEQFF.

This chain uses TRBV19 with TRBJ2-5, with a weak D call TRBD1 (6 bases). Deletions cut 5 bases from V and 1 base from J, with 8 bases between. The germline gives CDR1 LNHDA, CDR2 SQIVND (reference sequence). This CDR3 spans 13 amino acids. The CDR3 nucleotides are TGTGCCAGTAGTCGACAGGTCCAAGAGACCCAGTACTTC. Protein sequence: CASSRQVQETQYF.